This is a list of T cell receptor beta chains from one sample in a study of T-cell memory formation after mild COVID-19. TCRdb fed the 5' RACE reads into MiXCR, producing one record per CDR3 protein. The sample shows around 250,000 distinct CDR3 sequences, roughly 14% of them seen only once. The specimen sequenced was PBMCs or a T cell subset sorted from them (not recorded which). These receptors were taken from an adult woman who had mild COVID-19 (a few samples of this study predate the infection). Cell type and time point are not known. Both conserved end residues are part of each CDR3.

V,J,CDR3
TRBV3-1,TRBJ2-3,CASSPHPTDTQYF
TRBV5-5,TRBJ1-4,CASSANDRGYRTNEKLFF
TRBV10-3,TRBJ2-1,CAIMVRVAGAAYNEQFF
TRBV5-6,TRBJ1-6,CASRRGDSQNSPLHF
TRBV18,TRBJ2-1,CASSRKPGTSLVAYNEQFF
TRBV24-1,TRBJ2-5,CATSDAGTSEQETQYF
TRBV4-3,TRBJ2-1,CASSQAGTSGYNEQFF
TRBV5-1,TRBJ2-1,CASSLGASGEQFF
TRBV12-5,TRBJ2-7,CASGTGLGSYEQYF
TRBV4-1,TRBJ2-7,CASSAIWRGSYEQYF
TRBV12-3/TRBV12-4,TRBJ2-7,CASSLGAEQYF
TRBV12-3/TRBV12-4,TRBJ2-3,CASSFNIGGPVTDTQYF
TRBV4-2,TRBJ2-3,CASSQDPRSGRPTDTQYF
TRBV12-5,TRBJ2-2,CASGSLPPPSGTGELFF
TRBV6-5,TRBJ2-1,CASSLDRGGNNEQFF
TRBV4-1,TRBJ2-4,CASSQDGGVAKNIQYF
TRBV30,TRBJ2-3,CAGGHNPISTDTQYF
TRBV3-1,TRBJ1-2,CASRSEGYGYTF
TRBV12-3/TRBV12-4,TRBJ1-5,CASSPGQVNNQPQHF
TRBV4-3,TRBJ2-1,CASSQDRQGGGDEQFF
TRBV12-3/TRBV12-4,TRBJ2-7,CASSSDRFYEQYF
TRBV7-9,TRBJ2-1,CASSLGAESRDNEQFF
TRBV5-1,TRBJ2-3,CASSTTPLAGSTDTQYF
TRBV5-1,TRBJ2-7,CASSLVQGTYEQYF
TRBV28,TRBJ2-1,CASSLGGRVYNEQFF
TRBV9,TRBJ2-2,CASSSEGRQVVELFF
TRBV12-3/TRBV12-4,TRBJ2-3,CASRKRGGWSDTQYF
TRBV20-1,TRBJ1-6,CSASPQGIPPLHF
TRBV6-5,TRBJ2-1,CASSYSFGDNSYNEQFF
TRBV5-5,TRBJ1-1,CASSLGVVGTEAFF
TRBV12-3/TRBV12-4,TRBJ1-2,CASSPRQRANYGYTF
TRBV3-1,TRBJ2-7,CASSGGQGGSYEQYF
TRBV12-3/TRBV12-4,TRBJ1-5,CASSQGPGGRQPQHF